The next 13 T cell receptor beta chains were all read from a single sample in a study of human T cells and chemical hapten exposure (dated by TCRdb to 2020 to 2023). The library was built by means of RACE. The instrument given in TCRdb is NextSeq 500. The public reads were run again by TCRdb, first through fastp at Q25 and then through MiXCR, and only productive beta chains were kept. Entries are consolidated by CDR3 protein sequence, retaining the most common genes and DNA. The sample contains a few hundred thousand distinct CDR3 sequences, roughly 6.3% of them found a single time. Less than 6.5% of the sample is taken by the ten largest. This specimen's time point label, interpreted: patch test 2, 6 weeks after DPC sensitization. In the paper's terms, the treatment or condition label means: therapeutic diphenylcyclopropenone sensitization with weekly scalp DPC. The material was whole blood, obtained in connection with sensitization to the hapten diphenylcyclopropenone (DPC). These TCRs come from a woman under 30 with alopecia areata. Some clones in this sample may be carry-over from other donors' samples.

The chain has TRBV12-3 or TRBV12-4 and TRBJ2-2; maybe TRBD1 (5 bases). The CDR3 spans 15 residues. V was trimmed by 7 bases and J by 6 bases, leaving 18 bases between them. As DNA, the CDR3 is TGTGCCAGCAACCTTGTGGCAGGGTTATCCGGGGAGCTGTTTTTT. Its protein product is CASNLVAGLSGELFF.

This clonotype was observed a few times. The chain recombines TRBV6-2 or TRBV6-3 with TRBJ2-5; D is unresolved. The germline V gene encodes CDR1 MNHEY and CDR2 SVGEGT. This CDR3 is built from 17 residues. V was shortened by 2 bases and J by 3 bases, with 19 bases between the two germline ends. CDR3 region: CASSYPSASTLEETQYF. CDR3 sequence (DNA): TGTGCCAGCAGTTACCCCTCGGCTAGTACGCTTGAAGAGACCCAGTACTTC.

The chain carries TRBV15 and TRBJ1-1; 7 bases agree with TRBD1. Germline V lookup: CDR1 LNHNV, CDR2 YYDKDF (reference sequence). Trimming removed 7 bases from V and 1 base from J; junction bases left unmatched: 9. This CDR3 is 15 amino acids long. CDR3 bases: TGTGCCACCACCACGCTCAGGGGGGGGAACACTGAAGCTTTCTTT. Translating gives CATTTLRGGNTEAFF.

In its sample, this clonotype was seen many times. The rearrangement joins TRBV4-1 to TRBJ1-5; D not resolved. The CDR3 sequence is 15 residues long. Between the trimmed V and J ends, which lost 6 bases and 0 bases, there was a span of 12 bases. The V gene's germline CDR1 is MGHRA and CDR2 YSYEKL. The CDR3 DNA reads TGCGCCAGCAGTCGCACACACTTTAGCAATCAGCCCCAGCATTTT. It encodes CASSRTHFSNQPQHF.

This clonotype was seen more than once but under ten times. The J gene is TRBJ2-2, the V gene TRBV12-3 or TRBV12-4; D is ambiguous. The ends were cut back, 3 bases at V and 6 bases at J, with 17 bases in the middle. This CDR3 comprises 16 residues. The CDR3 protein is CASSLSEVYVAGELFF. CDR3 sequence (DNA): TGTGCCAGCAGTTTGAGTGAGGTGTACGTCGCCGGGGAGCTGTTTTTT.

This clonotype showed up many times. The V gene is TRBV18, the J gene TRBJ2-3; possibly TRBD2 for D (5 bases). V lost 3 bases and J 1 base, leaving 11 bases between the germline ends. The CDR3 has 15 amino acids. Germline V CDR1 and CDR2: KGHSH, LQKENI. CDR3 DNA: TGTGCCAGCTCACCGTTGTTGAGGGGCACAGATACGCAGTATTTT. This gives the protein CASSPLLRGTDTQYF. Full variable domain (outside the CDR3, taken from reference TRBV18 and TRBJ2-3): NAGVMQNPRHLVRRRGQEARLRCSPMKGHSHVYWYRQLPEEGLKFMVYLQKENIIDESGMPKERFSAEFPKEGPSILRIQQVVRGDSAAYFCASSPLLRGTDTQYFGPGTRLTVL.

This clonotype was picked up a small number of times. This chain uses TRBV7-3 with TRBJ1-6; 7 nucleotides line up with TRBD1. Germline V gene sequence: CDR1 SGHTA, CDR2 FQGTGA. This CDR3 region has 15 residues. With 0 bases clipped from V and 9 bases from J, the junction kept 5 bases outside the gene matches. The CDR3 coding sequence is TGTGCCAGCAGCTTAACTGGGGACAGAGCTTCACCCCTCCACTTT. It encodes CASSLTGDRASPLHF.

This clonotype has a handful of counts. The CDR3 DNA follows: TGCGCCAGCAGCCAGTTCATATCCGGGACGGTCAACACTGAAGCTTTCTTT. Translation: CASSQFISGTVNTEAFF. The rearrangement joins TRBV4-1 to TRBJ1-1; a possible D gene is TRBD1 (5 bases). Trimming took off 3 bases at V and 2 bases at J, with 19 bases between the two ends. This CDR3 is 17 amino acids long. Germline-derived CDR1 and CDR2 are MGHRA and YSYEKL.

This clonotype was seen ten or more times. The rearrangement uses TRBV19 and TRBJ1-5; D unresolved. Germline V gene lookup returns CDR1 LNHDA and CDR2 SQIVND (reference sequence). The germline V and J ends were trimmed by 6 bases and 3 bases, with 9 bases remaining between them. There are 13 residues in the CDR3. CDR3 residues: CASRWENNQPQHF. Written as DNA, the CDR3 is TGTGCCAGTAGGTGGGAAAACAATCAGCCCCAGCATTTT. The variable domain in full, with the rest retrieved from reference TRBV19 and TRBJ1-5, is DGGITQSPKYLFRKEGQNVTLSCEQNLNHDAMYWYRQDPGQGLRLIYYSQIVNDFQKGDIAEGYSVSREKKESFPLTVTSAQKNPTAFYLCASRWENNQPQHFGDGTRLSIL.

V is TRBV11-3 and J is TRBJ2-1, with D tentatively TRBD2 (6 bases). V was trimmed by 3 bases and J by 8 bases, leaving 17 bases between them. The CDR3 runs 15 residues. Looked up from germline, CDR1 is SGHNT and CDR2 is YENEEA. CDR3: CASSFGGSRPDEQFF. The CDR3 DNA follows: TGTGCCAGCAGCTTTGGGGGGTCTCGCCCCGATGAGCAGTTCTTC.

The V call is TRBV4-3, the J call TRBJ2-1; perhaps TRBD1 as D (6 bases). The CDR3 consists of 15 residues. Between the trimmed V and J ends, which lost 1 base and 1 base, there was a span of 8 bases. CDR1 is LGHNA and CDR2 is YSLEER in the germline V gene. Here the CDR3 reads CASSQVTGSYNEQFF. CDR3 bases: TGCGCCAGCAGCCAAGTAACAGGGTCCTACAATGAGCAGTTCTTC.

V and J are TRBV28 and TRBJ1-5; D uncertain. This CDR3 is 10 amino acids long. Germline V lookup: CDR1 MDHEN, CDR2 SYDVKM. The CDR3 DNA reads as TGTGTTACGGGCAATCAGCCCCAGCATTTT. Its protein product is CVTGNQPQHF. Drawing the rest from reference TRBV28 and TRBJ1-5, the complete variable domain is DVKVTQSSRYLVKRTGEKVFLECVQDMDHENMFWYRQDPGLGLRLIYFSYDVKMKEKGDIPEGYSVSREKKERFSLILESASTNQTSMYLCVTGNQPQHFGDGTRLSIL.

This clonotype appeared a few times. This sequence joins TRBV5-6 and TRBJ1-5; D ambiguous. Germline loops: CDR1 SGHDT, CDR2 YYEEEE. Trimming left V 1 base short and J 5 bases short, with 10 bases between. The length of the CDR3 is 14 residues. In DNA, the CDR3 is TGTGCCAGCAGCTTGTGGCCCGGATATCAGCCCCAGCATTTT. It yields the protein CASSLWPGYQPQHF.